Presented here are 7 T cell receptor beta chains from one specimen sequenced in a study of Ad26.COV2.S vaccination and SARS-CoV-2 variants. Only in-frame clones appear in the TCRdb table, and some are missing; sequencing was by immunoSEQ multiplex PCR. The sample comprises fewer than 600,000 clones, nearly 90% of which are singletons, and around 1.8% rests with the top ten. Treatment: approximately 18 received Ad26.COV2.S at low or high dose, single or two shots; about 5 received placebo; per-sample allocation not given. Vaccine and placebo recipients were sampled on day 63 after the first injection. The starting material was peripheral blood, obtained in a trial of Ad26.COV2.S vaccine versus placebo. Every receptor here comes from a person between 18 and 65 years old who received the Ad26.COV2.S COVID-19 vaccine or a placebo.

The chain is built from TRBV13 and TRBJ2-1; D perhaps matches TRBD2 (6 bases). Germline CDR1 is PRHDT and CDR2 is FYEKMQ (reference sequence). Trimming pared 3 bases from V and 4 bases from J, leaving 16 bases between. The CDR3 covers 16 residues. CDR3 in DNA: TGTGCCAGCAGCTTCGGAGGGGACGCGAGGTACAATGAGCAGTTCTTC. Its translation is CASSFGGDARYNEQFF.

The genes are TRBV7-9 and TRBJ1-1, with 7 bases identical to TRBD1. The CDR3 has 17 amino acids. Germline V CDR1 and CDR2: SEHNR, FQNEAQ (reference sequence). Trimming at V came to 1 base and at J to 5 bases, leaving 13 bases not matched to a gene. CDR3 DNA: TGTGCCAGCAGCTTAGGTTCGACAGGGAGCTCTGCTACTGAAGCTTTCTTT. This translates into CASSLGSTGSSATEAFF. Full variable domain (remainder filled in from reference TRBV7-9 and TRBJ1-1): DTGVSQNPRHKITKRGQNVTFRCDPISEHNRLYWYRQTLGQGPEFLTYFQNEAQLEKSRLLSDRFSAERPKGSFSTLEIQRTEQGDSAMYLCASSLGSTGSSATEAFFGQGTRLTVV.

This clone was seen a handful of times. The J gene is TRBJ2-1, the V gene TRBV2; 12 bases align to TRBD2. The V segment lost 8 bases and the J segment 7 bases; nucleotides outside the gene matches: 6. The length of the CDR3 is 14 residues. CDR1 and CDR2 (germline): SNHLY, FYNNEI. The CDR3 region is CASPRTSGRNEQFF. CDR3 DNA sequence: TGTGCCAGCCCCCGAACTAGCGGGAGGAATGAGCAGTTCTTC.

The chain combines TRBV5-6 with TRBJ2-3; TRBD1 might be the D (5 bases). CDR1 and CDR2 from the germline V gene are SGHDT and YYEEEE. The CDR3 contains 15 residues. The V gene lost 0 bases and the J gene lost 4 bases, with 12 bases spanning the gap. The CDR3 loop is CASSLDAGSADTQYF. CDR3 sequence (DNA): TGTGCCAGCAGCTTGGATGCAGGGTCTGCAGATACGCAGTATTTT.

The chain uses TRBV5-1 and TRBJ2-2, with 8 bases that match TRBD1. Germline V gene data show CDR1 as SGHRS and CDR2 as YFSETQ. The CDR3 consists of 16 residues. V gave up 3 bases and J gave up 1 base; unmatched junction bases: 5. The CDR3 region is CASSSGGTGNTGELFF. The CDR3 nucleotides are TGCGCCAGCAGCTCCGGCGGGACAGGGAACACCGGGGAGCTGTTTTTT. The variable domain in full, completed from reference TRBV5-1 and TRBJ2-2, reads KAGVTQTPRYLIKTRGQQVTLSCSPISGHRSVSWYQQTPGQGLQFLFEYFSETQRNKGNFPGRFSGRQFSNSRSEMNVSTLELGDSALYLCASSSGGTGNTGELFFGEGSRLTVL.

This chain uses TRBV12-5 with TRBJ2-3; 8 nucleotides agree with TRBD2. V lost 1 base, J lost 3 bases, and 9 bases stayed unmatched. The CDR3 is 17 residues long. Germline CDR1 is LGHNT and CDR2 is FRNRAP. Here the CDR3 DNA reads TGTGCTAGTGGTTTGGGGACTAGCTTGGGAGGTACAGATACGCAGTATTTT. It codes for CASGLGTSLGGTDTQYF.

The genes are TRBV5-1 and TRBJ1-6; 7 bases match TRBD1. V shed 4 bases and J 4 bases; nucleotides not matched to a gene: 11. CDR3 length: 17 amino acids. Per germline, CDR1 SGHRS and CDR2 YFSETQ. CDR3 in amino acids: CASSRYGQVDYNSPLHF. In nucleotides, the CDR3 is TGCGCCAGCAGCCGCTACGGACAGGTGGATTATAATTCACCCCTCCACTTT.